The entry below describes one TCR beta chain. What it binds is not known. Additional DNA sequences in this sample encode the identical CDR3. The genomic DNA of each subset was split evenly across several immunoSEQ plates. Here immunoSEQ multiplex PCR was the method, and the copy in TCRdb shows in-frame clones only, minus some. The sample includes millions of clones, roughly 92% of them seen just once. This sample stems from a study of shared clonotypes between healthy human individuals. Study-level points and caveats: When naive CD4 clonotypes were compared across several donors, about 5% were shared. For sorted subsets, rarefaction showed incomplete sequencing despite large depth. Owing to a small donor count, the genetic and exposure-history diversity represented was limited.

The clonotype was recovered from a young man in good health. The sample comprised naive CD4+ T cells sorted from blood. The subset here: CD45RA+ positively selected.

The CDR3 region has the DNA TGCGCCAGCAGCGCGGGACAACTGAACACTGAAGCTTTCTTT. Translating it yields CASSAGQLNTEAFF. V usage is TRBV5-1 and J usage is TRBJ1-1, with a tentative D call TRBD1 (6 bases). Germline values: CDR1 SGHRS, CDR2 YFSETQ. The CDR3 covers 14 residues. V lost 4 bases and J 0 bases, leaving 10 bases between the germline ends.